The source of this TCR beta chain is a study of blood T cell repertoires in COVID-19. Study in general: Spain, Italy and the United States supplied samples that represented acute and convalescent COVID-19.

In the original processing: Counts of nucleated cells, estimated from reference gene primer amplification, were obtained. Using immunoSEQ multiplex PCR, the repertoire was profiled, and TCRdb retains in-frame clones only, with some absent. That table furnishes V, J and clone size, whereas the DNA furnished D and trimming. The table has roughly 130,000 clones, around 79% seen once. The clonotype was recovered from a woman aged 70-85 years with COVID-19, enrolled during active disease. Source material: peripheral blood.

The CDR3 sequence: CASSEMTGVAYEQYF. CDR3 in DNA: TGTGCCAGCAGCGAGATGACAGGGGTGGCCTACGAGCAGTACTTC. V is TRBV7-2 and J is TRBJ2-7; 8 positions match TRBD1. V was pared by 5 bases and J by 2 bases, with 8 bases of the junction left unmatched. There are 15 residues in the CDR3. Germline CDR1 SGHTA, CDR2 FQGNSA.